This paragraph reports one T cell receptor (beta chain). Its cognate antigen is unknown. The data were obtained in a study of T cells in Graves' hyperthyroidism and ophthalmopathy. Amplification targeted TCR beta CDR3 regions from RNA transcripts. TCR CDR3 regions were first amplified by RT-PCR with HTBI primers. Via MiXCR, TCRdb re-called the multiplex PCR reads, giving one row per CDR3 protein. This sample has about 580,000 distinct CDR3 sequences, with 46% found just once. General study points: In blood, most of the thyroid clonotypes expanded above 0.001 were also present.

V was shortened by 0 bases and J by 2 bases, with 11 bases between the two germline ends. This CDR3 is built from 14 residues. Germline CDR1 GTSNPN, CDR2 SVGIG (reference sequence). Patients aged 18 to 65 with hyperthyroidism were newly diagnosed, with duration under 2 months. The source of this sequence is a woman aged 18-29 years with Graves' hyperthyroidism. The genes are TRBV30 and TRBJ2-7, with D unresolved. The sample was peripheral blood or thyroid tissue (not recorded which). The CDR3 DNA is TGTGCCTGGAGTGTAAGTGCCGGTCCCTACGAGCAGTACTTC. This encodes CAWSVSAGPYEQYF.